The 12 T cell receptor beta chains below come from one sample, sequenced in a study of identical twins. MiXCR was run by TCRdb on the 5' RACE reads, yielding one entry per CDR3 protein. Altogether about 1.7 million distinct CDR3 sequences are present, about 32% being singletons, with the ten largest covering over 0.25%. Sequencing was performed on cord blood. These receptors were collected from a newborn girl in good health.

The chain employs TRBV20-1 and TRBJ1-5; 8 positions agree with TRBD1. Trimming removed 5 bases from V and 5 bases from J; junction bases left unmatched: 5. Looked up from germline, CDR1 is DFQATT and CDR2 is SNEGSKA (reference sequence). The CDR3 has 13 residues. CDR3 DNA sequence: TGCAGTGCTCACAGGGGGAGGGATCAGCCCCAGCATTTT. Amino acids: CSAHRGRDQPQHF.

This clonotype showed up just a few times. DNA for the CDR3: TGTGCCATCAGTGAATTGGCCGGGACTAGCGTTACCGGGGAGCTGTTTTTT. This translates into CAISELAGTSVTGELFF. This rearrangement joins TRBV10-3 to TRBJ2-2; TRBD2 aligns across 10 bases. V trimming: 3 bases; J trimming: 5 bases; junction bases outside the gene matches: 9. Germline CDR1 and CDR2: ENHRY and SYGVKD. The CDR3 consists of 17 residues.

The gene calls are TRBV28 and TRBJ2-1, with a tentative D call TRBD2 (6 bases). Trimming shortened V by 3 bases and J by 6 bases, and 15 bases separated the two germline ends. The germline V gene has CDR1 MDHEN and CDR2 SYDVKM. The CDR3 loop spans 15 amino acids. CDR3 in DNA: TGTGCCAGCAGTTTTAGAGGAGGGATCAGCAATGAGCAGTTCTTC. This encodes CASSFRGGISNEQFF.

This sequence joins TRBV20-1 and TRBJ2-3; 10 bases are a match to TRBD2. The CDR3 length is 18 residues. Germline CDR1 reads DFQATT; CDR2 reads SNEGSKA (reference sequence). J gave up 0 bases and V 3 bases, and 12 bases lay outside the gene matches. In nucleotides, the CDR3 is TGCAGTGCTAGCTCCGCTAGCGGGAGCACATCTAGCACAGATACGCAGTATTTT. Its protein is CSASSASGSTSSTDTQYF.

This clonotype came up many times. V usage is TRBV29-1 and J usage is TRBJ2-1; no clear D gene. Germline CDR1 reads SQVTM; CDR2 reads ANQGSEA. V was shortened by 6 bases and J by 3 bases, with 12 bases between the two germline ends. The CDR3 spans 13 residues. CDR3 in amino acids: CSVEWSFYNEQFF. CDR3 coding DNA: TGCAGCGTGGAATGGTCTTTCTACAATGAGCAGTTCTTC.

The chain is built from TRBV11-1 and TRBJ2-1, with 12 bases fitting TRBD2. The junction had 15 bases not matched to a gene; V was cut back by 2 bases and J by 4 bases. CDR1 is SGHAT, CDR2 FQDESV, per germline (reference sequence). The CDR3 is 20 amino acids. CDR3 nucleotide sequence: TGTGCCAGCAGCTTAACGACTAGCGGGAGAGGCTTAGCAGTATACAATGAGCAGTTCTTC. The encoded protein is CASSLTTSGRGLAVYNEQFF.

The chain links TRBV30 to TRBJ1-2; 9 positions agree with TRBD1. Germline trimming cut 8 bases from V and 2 bases from J; bases unmatched to any gene: 9. This CDR3 spans 14 amino acids. The germline V gene encodes CDR1 GTSNPN and CDR2 SVGIG (reference sequence). This CDR3 is CARKQQGANYGYTF. DNA for the CDR3: TGTGCCAGAAAACAACAGGGGGCAAACTATGGCTACACCTTC.

On this clonotype: A read error may produce the germline difference seen at one junction end. The V call is TRBV6-5, the J call TRBJ2-3; TRBD1 might be the D (6 bases). The CDR3 has 14 amino acids. Germline V CDR1 and CDR2: MNHEY, SVGAGI. The CDR3 sequence: CASRSGTITDTRYF. CDR3 DNA sequence: TGTGCCAGCAGGTCCGGGACAATCACAGATACGCGGTATTTT.

In its sample, this clonotype was seen a few times. The V gene is TRBV5-1, the J gene TRBJ2-7; TRBD1 might be the D (6 bases). The V gene lost 6 bases and the J gene lost 0 bases, with 13 bases spanning the gap. The germline CDR1 and CDR2 sequences are SGHRS and YFSETQ. This CDR3 region has 14 residues. CDR3 coding DNA: TGCGCCAGCAAGGACAGTTTGAGCTCCTACGAGCAGTACTTC. It translates to CASKDSLSSYEQYF.

The chain is built from TRBV25-1 and TRBJ1-6, with TRBD1 matching over 7 bases. Trimming removed 3 bases from V and 6 bases from J; junction bases left unmatched: 5. CDR3 size: 15 residues. The germline V gene encodes CDR1 MGHDK and CDR2 SYGVNS. CDR3 protein: CASSERQGRNSPLHF. Here the CDR3 DNA reads TGTGCCAGCAGTGAGAGACAGGGCCGTAATTCACCCCTCCACTTT.

The rearrangement links TRBV20-1 to TRBJ2-3; D unclear. The V and J ends lost 0 bases and 3 bases respectively, with 13 bases between them. The CDR3 spans 15 residues. The germline CDR1 and CDR2 sequences are DFQATT and SNEGSKA (reference sequence). The CDR3 loop is CSARDRLFLTDTQYF. The CDR3 coding sequence is TGCAGTGCTAGAGATCGGCTATTCCTTACAGATACGCAGTATTTT.

The chain uses TRBV10-3 and TRBJ2-5; D is perhaps TRBD2 (5 bases). V shed 0 bases and J shed 11 bases, with 13 bases lying between them. Germline V lookup: CDR1 ENHRY, CDR2 SYGVKD. The CDR3 is 13 amino acids. The chain's CDR3 is CAISESNGIEQYF. The CDR3, as DNA: TGTGCCATCAGTGAGTCGAACGGGATAGAGCAGTACTTC.